This T cell receptor beta chain appears in the sequencing data of a study of naive and memory T cell subsets. General observations from the study: Naive repertoires, especially CD8, held a few larger clonotypes, possibly memory cells re-expressing CD45RA.

Two oligonucleotides, mixed equimolar, formed the beta constant-region primer covering TRBC1 and TRBC2. The ligated cDNA underwent four PCR rounds using SP2 and nested alpha and beta constant-region primers. TCRdb re-analysed the UMI-ligation and nested PCR reads in MiXCR, keeping a single row per CDR3 protein. The sample has 120,000 to 150,000 distinct CDR3 sequences; 15% to 25% are singletons. In the case of this clonotype: Its antigen is not known.

The sample comprised naive CD8+ T cells from blood. This clonotype originated in a human donor in good health.

The CDR3 here is CASSLWGSGETQYF. CDR3 sequence (DNA): TGTGCCAGCAGCTTATGGGGGAGTGGAGAGACCCAGTACTTC. V and J are TRBV5-5 and TRBJ2-5; D is perhaps TRBD1 or TRBD2 (5 bases each). Germline CDR1 SGHKS, CDR2 YYEKEE (reference sequence). The CDR3 contains 14 residues. V was clipped by 2 bases and J by 4 bases, with 12 bases between them.